The next 11 T cell receptor beta chains were all read from a single sample in a study of control samples from healthy donors and cancer patients. Assay: immunoSEQ multiplex PCR; the TCRdb copy retains only in-frame clones and omits some. The listing records under 200,000 clones. Sequenced sample: blood. Receptors were obtained from a woman aged 25 to 45 in good health.

V and J are TRBV28 and TRBJ1-6; no clear D gene. The V gene lost 6 bases and the J gene lost 11 bases, with 11 bases spanning the gap. CDR3 length: 12 amino acids. The germline CDR1 and CDR2 sequences are MDHEN and SYDVKM. The CDR3 is CASSFELTPLHF. DNA for the CDR3: TGTGCCAGCAGCTTCGAACTTACACCCCTCCACTTT. The whole variable domain, filled in from reference TRBV28 and TRBJ1-6, reads DVKVTQSSRYLVKRTGEKVFLECVQDMDHENMFWYRQDPGLGLRLIYFSYDVKMKEKGDIPEGYSVSREKKERFSLILESASTNQTSMYLCASSFELTPLHFGNGTRLTVT.

The chain employs TRBV5-4 and TRBJ1-2; 11 bases fit TRBD1. V gave up 4 bases and J gave up 7 bases; unmatched junction bases: 9. In germline, CDR1 is SGHNT, CDR2 YYREEE (reference sequence). The CDR3 totals 15 residues. The CDR3 DNA is TGTGCCAGCAGCCGTTTCGGGACAGGGGGTAGTGGCTACACCTTC. Translating it yields CASSRFGTGGSGYTF.

The chain carries TRBV6-5 and TRBJ1-1, with D possibly TRBD1 on 5 matching bases. This CDR3 spans 14 amino acids. Germline CDR1 MNHEY, CDR2 SVGAGI. With 4 bases removed from V and 3 bases from J, the gap between germline ends came to 12 bases. CDR3 sequence reads: CASSSTAQDTEAFF. The CDR3 region has the DNA TGTGCCAGCAGTTCGACAGCCCAGGACACTGAAGCTTTCTTT.

The chain couples TRBV9 to TRBJ2-7; the D gene could be TRBD1 or TRBD2 (5 bases each). Germline V lookup: CDR1 SGDLS, CDR2 YYNGEE. Trimming took 0 bases from V and 2 from J, leaving 15 bases between them. The CDR3 has 16 amino acids. CDR3: CASSVGLGPTAYEQYF. CDR3 in DNA: TGTGCCAGCAGCGTAGGATTGGGACCCACCGCCTACGAGCAGTACTTC. The whole variable domain, remainder taken from reference TRBV9 and TRBJ2-7, is DSGVTQTPKHLITATGQRVTLRCSPRSGDLSVYWYQQSLDQGLQFLIQYYNGEERAKGNILERFSAQQFPDLHSELNLSSLELGDSALYFCASSVGLGPTAYEQYFGPGTRLTVT.

The V and J genes are TRBV7-2 and TRBJ2-7; TRBD1 matches at 10 bases. This CDR3 spans 15 amino acids. V trimming: 6 bases; J trimming: 5 bases; junction bases outside the gene matches: 10. Looked up from germline, CDR1 is SGHTA and CDR2 is FQGNSA. The CDR3 loop reads CASSPPGTGAHEQYF. The CDR3, as DNA: TGTGCCAGCAGTCCCCCCGGGACAGGGGCCCACGAGCAGTACTTC.

The chain recombines TRBV9 with TRBJ1-5; weak D call: TRBD1 (6 bases). Deletions cut 3 bases from V and 7 bases from J, with 17 bases between. Looked up from germline, CDR1 is SGDLS and CDR2 is YYNGEE. This CDR3 is 15 amino acids long. The CDR3 spells CASSDSGAAIQPQHF. The DNA for the CDR3 is TGTGCCAGCAGCGACTCAGGGGCGGCGATACAGCCCCAGCATTTT. The full variable domain, with the rest looked up from reference TRBV9 and TRBJ1-5, is DSGVTQTPKHLITATGQRVTLRCSPRSGDLSVYWYQQSLDQGLQFLIQYYNGEERAKGNILERFSAQQFPDLHSELNLSSLELGDSALYFCASSDSGAAIQPQHFGDGTRLSIL.

V usage is TRBV24-1 and J usage is TRBJ2-2, with D possibly TRBD2 on 6 matching bases. CDR3 length: 15 amino acids. Looked up from germline, CDR1 is KGHDR and CDR2 is SFDVKD. V lost 4 bases and J 1 base, leaving 9 bases between the germline ends. The CDR3 coding sequence is TGTGCCACCAGTGAGGCGGGACGGAACACCGGGGAGCTGTTTTTT. Its protein is CATSEAGRNTGELFF.

The chain uses TRBV4-2 and TRBJ1-2; the D is unclear. The CDR3 runs to 12 residues. The germline CDR1 and CDR2 sequences are LGHNA and YNFKEQ. Trimming cost V 4 bases and J 0 bases, with 3 bases left between them. CDR3 nucleotides: TGTGCCAGCAGCCCGGCTAACTATGGCTACACCTTC. Translation gives CASSPANYGYTF.

The rearrangement links TRBV27 to TRBJ1-5, with D unresolved. V lost 3 bases and J lost 6, with 9 bases in between. This CDR3 has 13 residues. The V gene's germline CDR1 is MNHEY and CDR2 SMNVEV (reference sequence). For the CDR3, the DNA is TGTGCCAGCAGTTTGGTCCCCACTCAGCCCCAGCATTTT. Protein sequence: CASSLVPTQPQHF.

J is TRBJ1-5 and V is TRBV4-1; 8 nucleotides line up with TRBD1. Germline lookup yields CDR1 MGHRA and CDR2 YSYEKL. With 0 bases clipped from V and 2 bases from J, the junction kept 3 bases outside the gene matches. This CDR3 has 16 residues. The CDR3 spells CASSQEPTGGNQPQHF. CDR3 sequence (DNA): TGCGCCAGCAGCCAAGAACCGACAGGGGGCAATCAGCCCCAGCATTTT.

On this clone itself: The DNA is left out, because the CDR3 cannot be placed on it with certainty; the CDR3 is given as TCRdb lists it. The V and J genes are TRBV12-1 and TRBJ1-1. TRBV12-1 is a pseudogene segment. The CDR3 spans 15 amino acids, including both terminal residues. The CDR3 sequence: CASSFARGAHTEAFF.